This entry is about one TCR beta chain. This clonotype was counted ten times or more. The antigen it recognizes is unknown. Per-nucleotide qualities are absent, and no much larger clonotype sits a single base away. Library preparation employed RACE. The sequencer listed for this sample is NextSeq 500. Library preparation attached unique molecular identifiers to individual cDNA molecules for quantitative, reproducible TCR counting. For every blood RNA sample, sequencing covered both the TCR alpha and TCR beta chains. As for how the authors treated the data: The median number of TCRs per sample was around 100,000, ranging from roughly 23,224 to 700,000. V, J and CDR3 annotation of the TCR reads was carried out using the Decombinator software suite. For the PS versus PT1 abundance plots, all samples were subsampled to the same number of TCRs (28,000). Expanded TCRs were defined as absent before sensitization and observed at least eight times at the 2-week time point. TCRdb passed the public sequencing reads through fastp at Q25 and MiXCR, retaining productive beta sequences. CDR3 protein duplicates are merged, each entry listing the most common genes and DNA. The V and J calls here are based on TCRdb, not the publication. The sample table records approximately 400,000 distinct CDR3 sequences; more than 4.5% of these occur just once. The ten largest clones add up to over 2% of the sample.

V is reduced by 0 bases and J by 6 bases, leaving a spacing of 4 bases between them. From the germline V gene, CDR1 is SGHDT and CDR2 is YYEEEE. CDR3 length: 13 amino acids, cysteine to phenylalanine. Only CDR3 DNA remains: 39 bases, in frame from the first base. The time point label corresponds to: patch test 1, 2 weeks after DPC sensitization. Read against the paper, the sample's treatment or condition label means: therapeutic diphenylcyclopropenone sensitization with weekly scalp DPC. Blood at each patch-test visit was drawn before the patch test was applied. Patients were considered eligible if aged 18 to 70, diagnosed with alopecia and deemed suitable for DPC therapy, and patients were excluded if pregnant. Total RNA was extracted from unfractionated whole blood that had been collected in Tempus Blood RNA tubes. The data originate from a study of human T cells and chemical hapten exposure (dated by TCRdb to 2020 to 2023). Regarding the research as a whole: For sensitization, 2% DPC in acetone was applied to a 2 cm by 2 cm area of upper inner arm skin. Patch tests used Finn chambers with 0.01% DPC on the upper back, scored after 6 days by International Contact Dermatitis Research Group standards. Blood for TCR sequencing was provided by twenty-nine alopecia patients at one to four time points (pre-sensitization, 2, 6 and 24 weeks). Blood was sampled from patients pre-sensitization (week 0) and at 2, 6 and about 24 weeks after DPC sensitization. The libraries were sequenced as a pool, and the TCR yield per sample differed mostly because of small variations in library volumes within the pool. This study followed changes in the peripheral blood TCR repertoire in vivo during primary and secondary sensitization of alopecia patients to the hapten diphenylcyclopropenone (DPC). Throughout the roughly 25-week study period, patients were also given weekly therapeutic DPC doses on the scalp. Alopecia areata with under or over 50% scalp involvement, alopecia totalis and alopecia universalis were represented in the patient cohort, which was mostly female. The full study reports these points: A positive correlation was found between the number of PT1 expanded TCRs and patch test score, with significance reached at thresholds 8, 16 and 32 but not 4. All patients had alopecia, a presumed autoimmune disease, so their immune response might differ from that of healthy individuals. Significantly more large CDR3 similarity clusters were formed by expanded TCRs than by pre-sensitization or healthy control sets, consistent with antigen-driven responses. Repeated subsampling changed both the strength of the expansion versus patch-test correlation and the threshold at which that correlation became significant. DPC sensitization did not change the number of TCRs with a frequency above 1 in 1000, and there was no evidence of changes in global repertoire structure.

Sequencing used whole blood, obtained in connection with sensitization to the hapten diphenylcyclopropenone (DPC). The source of this sequence is a woman between 45 and 65 years old with alopecia areata. Some clones in this sample may be carry-over from other donors' samples. The chain was built from TRBV5-6 and TRBJ1-6, with the D gene not confidently named. Here the CDR3 is given as CASSLEANSPLHF. The nucleotides are TGTGCCAGCAGCTTGGAGGCTAATTCACCCCTCCACTTT.